Below, 5 T cell receptor beta chains from the same sample are listed, as sequenced in a study of control samples from healthy donors and cancer patients. Profiled with immunoSEQ multiplex PCR; TCRdb holds only in-frame clones, not every one. This sample yields about 130,000 clones, of which over 75% are seen a single time; 1.5% to 2% belongs to the top ten. The sample consisted of blood. The receptor source for this set is a young man in good health.

The chain is built from TRBV9 and TRBJ2-2; the match to TRBD1 covers 7 bases. In germline, CDR1 is SGDLS, CDR2 YYNGEE. Losses at the gene ends were 4 bases for V and 3 bases for J; bases not matched to a gene: 6. The CDR3 sequence is 15 residues long. CDR3 amino acids: CASSLRGSDTGELFF. In DNA form, the CDR3 reads TGTGCCAGCAGCCTCAGGGGGTCGGACACCGGGGAGCTGTTTTTT.

The chain is built from TRBV10-1 and TRBJ2-7, with D perhaps TRBD2 (5 bases). CDR1 is WNHNN and CDR2 is SYGVQD in the germline V gene (reference sequence). The CDR3 consists of 12 residues. Trimming removed 3 bases from V and 5 bases from J, with 8 bases in between. CDR3 nucleotide sequence: TGCGCCAGCAGTGATCCGGGAAACGAGCAGTACTTC. This sequence encodes CASSDPGNEQYF.

This clone appeared a single time. This chain connects TRBV5-6 to TRBJ2-7, with 10 bases matching TRBD1. Germline CDR1 SGHDT, CDR2 YYEEEE. There are 14 residues in the CDR3. After removal of 4 bases from V and 6 bases from J, the junction contained 7 bases not matched to a gene. The CDR3 here is CASSQTGGVGEQYF. DNA for the CDR3: TGTGCCAGCAGCCAGACAGGGGGCGTTGGCGAGCAGTACTTC.

The V and J genes are TRBV7-2 and TRBJ2-1; TRBD1 matches 7 bases. Germline trimming cut 1 base from V and 1 base from J; bases unmatched to any gene: 1. The CDR3 totals 15 residues. The germline gives CDR1 SGHTA, CDR2 FQGNSA. In DNA form, the CDR3 reads TGTGCCAGCAGCTTAGACAGGGGATCCTACAATGAGCAGTTCTTC. Protein: CASSLDRGSYNEQFF.

The V and J genes are TRBV24-1 and TRBJ2-3, with D maybe TRBD2 (5 bases). The germline V and J ends were trimmed by 1 base and 4 bases, with 14 bases remaining between them. This CDR3 spans 16 amino acids. CDR1 is KGHDR and CDR2 is SFDVKD in the germline V gene. CDR3 protein: CATSDLGGVSPDTQYF. DNA of the CDR3: TGTGCCACCAGTGATTTAGGAGGAGTTTCTCCAGATACGCAGTATTTT.